This T cell receptor beta chain is drawn from a study of CD8+ T cells in alopecia areata. V gave up 0 bases and J gave up 8 bases, with 16 bases separating them. CDR3 length equals 16 residues. Germline lookup yields CDR1 SGHDN and CDR2 FVKESK. The sequencing template was cDNA reverse transcribed from extracted RNA. The protocol was immunoSEQ multiplex PCR, while the TCRdb copy is restricted to in-frame clones and leaves out a portion. The sample has roughly 130,000 clones; around 60% are singletons. This chain uses TRBV14 with TRBJ1-4; the D gene is possibly TRBD1 (6 bases). The sequence was obtained from a human donor with alopecia areata. The sequenced sample was CD4+ T cells sorted from blood, obtained at week 0. The DNA of the CDR3 is TGTGCCAGCAGCCAAGATCTTGCAGGGGCAGACGAAAAACTGTTTTTT. As protein: CASSQDLAGADEKLFF.